Presented here are 5 T cell receptor beta chains from one specimen sequenced in a study of T cell changes during pregnancy in multiple sclerosis. Method: immunoSEQ multiplex PCR; TCRdb's copy keeps in-frame clones and lacks some. The sample has approximately 60,000 clones, around 92% seen once. The material was peripheral blood, obtained in the first trimester of pregnancy. These receptors originate from a female donor with multiple sclerosis, enrolled in a pregnancy study.

V usage is TRBV27 and J usage is TRBJ1-1; no reliable D call. The CDR3 is made up of 13 amino acids. V dropped 3 bases and J dropped 5 bases, with 10 bases sitting between them. Germline V gene data show CDR1 as MNHEY and CDR2 as SMNVEV (reference sequence). The CDR3 region is CASSFEGRTEAFF. CDR3 DNA: TGTGCCAGCAGTTTCGAAGGGAGGACTGAAGCTTTCTTT.

The chain has TRBV5-4 and TRBJ1-2; D uncertain. The germline V gene encodes CDR1 SGHNT and CDR2 YYREEE (reference sequence). CDR3 length equals 14 residues. Trimming took off 1 base at V and 8 bases at J, with 15 bases between the two ends. The CDR3 sequence: CASSLNGAYVGYTF. CDR3 DNA: TGTGCCAGCAGCTTGAACGGAGCCTATGTAGGCTACACCTTC.

This chain uses TRBV6-6 with TRBJ2-1, with 8 positions matching TRBD2. The CDR3 has 13 amino acids. Germline V gene sequence: CDR1 MNHNY, CDR2 SVGAGI (reference sequence). The V gene end was trimmed by 2 bases and the J gene end by 6 bases; junction bases not matched to a gene: 0. The CDR3 sequence: CASSYREGNEQFF. CDR3 in DNA: TGTGCCAGCAGTTACCGGGAGGGCAATGAGCAGTTCTTC.

The rearrangement joins TRBV28 to TRBJ1-5; 7 nucleotides align to TRBD1. In germline, CDR1 is MDHEN, CDR2 SYDVKM. The CDR3 loop spans 16 amino acids. V gave up 6 bases and J gave up 0 bases; unmatched junction bases: 8. In DNA, the CDR3 is TGTGCCAGCAGCCAAGGGGGCAGGGATAGCAATCAGCCCCAGCATTTT. Translating gives CASSQGGRDSNQPQHF.

This clone appeared once. The gene calls are TRBV5-5 and TRBJ2-7; 7 bases map to TRBD1. There are 13 residues in the CDR3. Germline lookup yields CDR1 SGHKS and CDR2 YYEKEE (reference sequence). V dropped 3 bases and J dropped 7; count of bases not matched to a gene: 7. CDR3 sequence: CASSSWTGDEQYF. CDR3 sequence (DNA): TGTGCCAGCAGCTCATGGACAGGAGATGAGCAGTACTTC.